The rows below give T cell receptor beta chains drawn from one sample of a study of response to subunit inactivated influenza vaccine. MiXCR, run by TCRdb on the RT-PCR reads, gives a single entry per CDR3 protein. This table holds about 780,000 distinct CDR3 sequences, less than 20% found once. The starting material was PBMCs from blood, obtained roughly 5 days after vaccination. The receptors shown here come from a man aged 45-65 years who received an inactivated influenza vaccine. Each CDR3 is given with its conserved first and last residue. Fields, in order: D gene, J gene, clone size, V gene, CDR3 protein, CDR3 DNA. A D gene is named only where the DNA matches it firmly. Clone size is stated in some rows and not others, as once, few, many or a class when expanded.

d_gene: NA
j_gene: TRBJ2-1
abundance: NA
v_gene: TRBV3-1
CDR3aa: CASSQDFGQGFNNEQFF
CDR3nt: TGTGCCAGCAGCCAAGATTTTGGGCAGGGTTTTAACAATGAGCAGTTCTTC

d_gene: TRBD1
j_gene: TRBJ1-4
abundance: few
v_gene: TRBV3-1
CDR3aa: CASSQRTGVFNEKLFF
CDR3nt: TGTGCCAGCAGCCAGAGGACAGGGGTCTTTAATGAAAAACTGTTTTTT

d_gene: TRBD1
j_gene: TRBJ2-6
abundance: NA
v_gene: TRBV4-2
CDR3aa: CASSRGDRVSSGANVLTF
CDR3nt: TGTGCCAGCAGCCGCGGAGACAGGGTGTCCTCTGGGGCCAACGTCCTGACTTTC

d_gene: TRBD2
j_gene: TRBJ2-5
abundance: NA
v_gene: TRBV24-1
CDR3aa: CATSDFLAGVGETQYF
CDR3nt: TGTGCCACCAGTGATTTCCTAGCGGGAGTCGGAGAGACCCAGTACTTC

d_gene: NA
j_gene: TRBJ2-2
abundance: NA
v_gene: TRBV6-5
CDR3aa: CASTRSTGELFF
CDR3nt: TGTGCCAGCACCCGGTCCACCGGGGAGCTGTTTTTT

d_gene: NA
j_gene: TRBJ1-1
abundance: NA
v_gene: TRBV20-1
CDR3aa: CSANSRPVNTEAFF
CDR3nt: TGCAGTGCCAACTCCAGACCGGTGAACACTGAAGCTTTCTTT

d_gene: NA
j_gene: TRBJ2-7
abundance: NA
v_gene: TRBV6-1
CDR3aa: CASSARGVDEQYF
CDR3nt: TGTGCCAGCAGTGCCCGTGGGGTCGACGAGCAGTACTTC

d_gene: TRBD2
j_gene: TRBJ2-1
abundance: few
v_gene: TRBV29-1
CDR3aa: CSVEGTSGSSLSYNEQFF
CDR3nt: TGCAGCGTTGAAGGAACTAGCGGGAGTTCCCTCTCCTACAATGAGCAGTTCTTC

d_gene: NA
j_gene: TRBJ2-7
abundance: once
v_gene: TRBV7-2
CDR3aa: CASSLEAGLTYEQYF
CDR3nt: TGTGCCAGCAGCTTAGAGGCGGGACTCACCTACGAGCAGTACTTC

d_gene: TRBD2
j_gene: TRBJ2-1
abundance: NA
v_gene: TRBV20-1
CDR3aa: CSAVISSGIDNEQFF
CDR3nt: TGCAGTGCGGTCATCTCTAGCGGGATAGACAATGAGCAGTTCTTC

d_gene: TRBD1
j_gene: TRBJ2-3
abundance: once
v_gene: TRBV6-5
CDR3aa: CASSYLGTGASTDTQYF
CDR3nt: TGTGCCAGCAGTTACCTAGGGACAGGGGCTAGCACAGATACGCAGTATTTT

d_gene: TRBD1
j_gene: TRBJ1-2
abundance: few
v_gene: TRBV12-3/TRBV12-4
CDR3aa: CASSFFSGQGLFGYTF
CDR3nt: TGTGCCAGCAGTTTTTTTAGCGGACAGGGGTTGTTTGGCTACACCTTC

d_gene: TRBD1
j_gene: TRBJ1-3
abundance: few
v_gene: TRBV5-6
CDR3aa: CASSWTGTGKENTIYF
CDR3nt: TGTGCCAGCAGCTGGACCGGGACAGGGAAAGAAAACACCATATATTTT

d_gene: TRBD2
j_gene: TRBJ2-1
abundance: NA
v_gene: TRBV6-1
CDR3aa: CASSPGTSGGIDINEQFF
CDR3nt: TGTGCCAGCAGTCCCGGGACTAGCGGGGGGATTGACATTAATGAGCAGTTCTTC